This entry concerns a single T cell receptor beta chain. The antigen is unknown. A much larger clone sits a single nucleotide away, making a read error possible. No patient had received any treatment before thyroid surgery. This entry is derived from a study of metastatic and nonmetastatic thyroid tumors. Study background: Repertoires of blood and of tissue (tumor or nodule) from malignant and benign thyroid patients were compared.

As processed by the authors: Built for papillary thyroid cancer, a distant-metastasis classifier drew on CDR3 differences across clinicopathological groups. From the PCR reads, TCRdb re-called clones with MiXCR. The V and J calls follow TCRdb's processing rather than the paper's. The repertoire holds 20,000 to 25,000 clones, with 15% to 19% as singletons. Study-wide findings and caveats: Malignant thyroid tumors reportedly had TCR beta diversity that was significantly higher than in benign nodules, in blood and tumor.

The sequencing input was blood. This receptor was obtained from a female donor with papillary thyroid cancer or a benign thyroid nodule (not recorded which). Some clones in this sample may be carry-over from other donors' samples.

The CDR3: CASILTGDRGRPDTQYF. The CDR3 DNA follows: TGCGCCAGCATCCTCACGGGGGACAGGGGGCGCCCAGATACGCAGTATTTT. The rearrangement links TRBV4-1 to TRBJ2-3; 12 bases line up with TRBD1. This CDR3 has 17 residues. The J segment lost 4 bases and the V segment lost 7 bases, leaving 12 bases of the junction unmatched. Per the germline V gene, CDR1 is MGHRA and CDR2 is YSYEKL.